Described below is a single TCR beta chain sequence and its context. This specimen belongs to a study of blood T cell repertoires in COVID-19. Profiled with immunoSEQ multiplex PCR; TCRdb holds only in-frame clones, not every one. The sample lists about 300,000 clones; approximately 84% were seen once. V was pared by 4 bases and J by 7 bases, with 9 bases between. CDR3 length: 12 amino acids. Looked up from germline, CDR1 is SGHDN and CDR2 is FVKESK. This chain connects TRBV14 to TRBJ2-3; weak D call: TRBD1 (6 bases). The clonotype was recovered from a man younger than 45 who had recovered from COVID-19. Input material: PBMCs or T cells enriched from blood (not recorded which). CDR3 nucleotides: TGTGCCAGCAGCCCCAGGGGATATACGCAGTATTTT. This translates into CASSPRGYTQYF.